The clone carrying this T cell receptor beta chain was seen a handful of times. Its antigen is still unknown. This specimen belongs to a study of T cell repertoires in cytomegalovirus infection. Study-level information: Recently identified HLA-C-restricted and well-studied HLA-B-restricted CMV epitopes were used. Public TCR beta signature analysis indicated the presence of both CMV infection and matching HLA type. Findings and limits, study-wide: The study found HLA-C-restricted CMV-specific TCR beta clonotypes dominating the ex vivo response. CMV carriers with the relevant HLA were identified by cumulative public TCR beta family frequency.

CDR1 and CDR2 from the germline V gene are SGHTA and FQGNSA. CDR3 length: 15 amino acids. V was shortened by 2 bases and J by 2 bases, with 12 bases between the two germline ends. MiXCR, run by TCRdb on the reads, gives a single entry per CDR3 protein. Seen here are about 58,000 distinct CDR3 sequences, over 15% observed once, and the top ten hold around 67%. The sequence was obtained from a human donor in good health (CMV status not recorded). Some clones in this sample may be carry-over from other donors' samples. Source: CD8+ T cells from cultured PBMCs, taken from culture after CMV antigen stimulation. The V and J genes are TRBV7-2 and TRBJ2-5, with a possible D match to TRBD2 (5 bases). The CDR3 DNA reads as TGTGCCAGCAGCTTATATTCGAGGGAACAAGAGACCCAGTACTTC. It yields the protein CASSLYSREQETQYF.